This T cell receptor beta chain was obtained from a study of T cell repertoires in cytomegalovirus infection (dated by TCRdb to between 2018 and 2020). Context from the whole study: The peptide stimulations were aimed at well-studied HLA-B-restricted epitopes as well as recently identified HLA-C-restricted CMV epitopes, whose presentation resists viral immunomodulation. The HLA type of each donor mattered for the analysis, because public TCR beta signatures pointed to carriage of CMV infection along with the matching HLA type.

General study outcomes and caveats: In both this cohort and an independent roughly 360-donor cohort, the cumulative frequency of public TCR beta family members distinguished carriers of CMV infection plus the relevant HLA type. The ex vivo response was dominated by HLA-C-restricted CMV-specific TCR beta clonotypes, and the single most frequent clonotype in two of eight donors was supplied by these HLA-C-restricted clonotypes.

The germline V gene (reference sequence) specifies SGHAT as CDR1 and FQDESV as CDR2. Germline trimming amounts to 5 bases on V and 1 base on J, with 6 as the count of junction bases outside the gene matches. The CDR3 holds 15 amino acids from the cysteine to the phenylalanine. Only the CDR3 part of the read is kept: 45 bases, read in frame from the first base. This clonotype was found a few times. Its target antigen remains unknown. Per-base qualities were not stored, and no clone one base away is much larger. TCRdb names Illumina HiSeq 1500 as the instrument used. Using fastp at Q25 and MiXCR, TCRdb reprocessed the public reads and kept productive beta chains. CDR3 protein duplicates are merged, each entry listing the most common genes and DNA. This sample comprises 800,000 to 950,000 distinct CDR3 sequences, roughly 33% of them detected only once. Around 12% of the sample goes to the ten largest clones.

What the treatment or condition label conveys for this sample: in vitro stimulation with specific CMV peptide epitopes to enrich CMV-specific T cells. The receptor's source is a human donor in good health (CMV status not recorded). Some clones in this sample may be carry-over from other donors' samples. The rearrangement joined TRBV11-1 to TRBJ1-1, with 8 central nucleotides matching TRBD1. Source: cultured CD8+ T cells from PBMCs, taken from culture after CMV antigen stimulation. CDR3 reads: CASSPDRARNTEAFF. The DNA is as follows: TGTGCCAGCAGCCCGGACAGGGCAAGGAACACTGAAGCTTTCTTT.